These T cell receptor beta chains were read from a single sample in a study of Ad26.COV2.S vaccination and SARS-CoV-2 variants. Data came from immunoSEQ multiplex PCR; TCRdb stores just in-frame clones and leaves some out. The sample lists under 150,000 clones; 80% to 90% were seen once. This material consisted of peripheral blood, taken after recovery from COVID-19. Source of these receptors: a human donor who had recovered from COVID-19. Both conserved end residues are part of each CDR3. The D gene is left open where the match is weak.

len: 14; d_gene: TRBD2; j_gene: TRBJ2-3; v_gene: TRBV5-1; CDR3nt: TGCGCCAGCAGCTCGTTTCTAGCGGGGGATACGCAGTATTTT; CDR3aa: CASSSFLAGDTQYF
len: 15; d_gene: .; j_gene: TRBJ2-1; v_gene: TRBV11-3; CDR3nt: TGTGCCAGCAGCTTAGGAGGGATGGGTTGGAATGAGCAGTTCTTC; CDR3aa: CASSLGGMGWNEQFF
len: 14; d_gene: .; j_gene: TRBJ1-2; v_gene: TRBV28; CDR3nt: TGTGCCAGCAGTCCCACAGGAGCTAACTATGGCTACACCTTC; CDR3aa: CASSPTGANYGYTF
len: 14; d_gene: .; j_gene: TRBJ2-5; v_gene: TRBV5-1; CDR3nt: TGCGCCAGCAGCTTGTTCGTAGGGGAAGAGACCCAGTACTTC; CDR3aa: CASSLFVGEETQYF
len: 17; d_gene: .; j_gene: TRBJ2-2; v_gene: TRBV23-1; CDR3nt: TGCGCCAGCAGTCAACCCCCCTCGAGATGGGCGAACGGGGAGCTGTTTTTT; CDR3aa: CASSQPPSRWANGELFF
len: 14; d_gene: TRBD1; j_gene: TRBJ2-2; v_gene: TRBV24-1; CDR3nt: TGTGCCACCTCAGGGACAGGGAACACCGGGGAGCTGTTTTTT; CDR3aa: CATSGTGNTGELFF
len: 18; d_gene: .; j_gene: TRBJ2-4; v_gene: TRBV30; CDR3nt: TGTGCCTGGAGTGTTGGGGGTGCCCTAATACTAGCCAAAAACATTCAGTACTTC; CDR3aa: CAWSVGGALILAKNIQYF
len: 15; d_gene: .; j_gene: TRBJ2-1; v_gene: TRBV28; CDR3nt: TGTGCCAGCAGTCTACGGGGCCAACCTCACAATGAGCAGTTCTTC; CDR3aa: CASSLRGQPHNEQFF
len: 16; d_gene: .; j_gene: TRBJ2-6; v_gene: TRBV3-1/TRBV3-2; CDR3nt: TGTGCCAGCAGCCAAGAGTACGGCGGAGGGGCCAACGTCCTGACTTTC; CDR3aa: CASSQEYGGGANVLTF
len: 15; d_gene: .; j_gene: TRBJ1-3; v_gene: TRBV11-2; CDR3nt: TGTGCCAGCAGCCGCCCCCGAATCTCTGGAAACACCATATATTTT; CDR3aa: CASSRPRISGNTIYF
len: 18; d_gene: TRBD1; j_gene: TRBJ1-3; v_gene: TRBV18; CDR3nt: TGTGCCAGCTCACCCACGAGTGCCGACAGGGGGCGAAGAAACACCATATATTTT; CDR3aa: CASSPTSADRGRRNTIYF
len: 16; d_gene: .; j_gene: TRBJ2-5; v_gene: TRBV14; CDR3nt: TGTGCCAGCAGCCAAGAGCCAGGACGAATCCAAGAGACCCAGTACTTC; CDR3aa: CASSQEPGRIQETQYF
len: 15; d_gene: TRBD1; j_gene: TRBJ1-1; v_gene: TRBV6-2/TRBV6-3; CDR3nt: TGTGCCAGCAGCTCCCCCCGGACAGGGTTTTCGCTGGCTTTCTTT; CDR3aa: CASSSPRTGFSLAFF
len: 13; d_gene: .; j_gene: TRBJ1-1; v_gene: TRBV19; CDR3nt: TGTGCCAGTAGTATAACCGTGAACACTGAAGCTTTCTTT; CDR3aa: CASSITVNTEAFF